This TCR beta chain emerged from a study of blood T cell repertoires in COVID-19. At the level of the study: Samples of COVID-19 (acute and convalescent) were obtained from the United States, Italy and Spain. Sources were T cells, B-cell-depleted T cells, or PBMCs; the material itself was cDNA or gDNA.

The CDR3 is made up of 19 amino acids. In the original processing: Amplified reference gene primers provided the basis for estimating nucleated cell counts. Repertoires were generated with immunoSEQ multiplex PCR, while TCRdb's copy carries only in-frame clones and drops some. The D gene and trimming were derived from the DNA, and the V and J assignments and clone size from that table. Of some 160,000 clones listed, more than 65% are singletons. The receptor was derived from a man in his 60s with acute or convalescent COVID-19. Sequences were obtained from peripheral blood. The J gene is TRBJ2-1, the V gene TRBV1; TRBD2 is taken as the D call from the table, unchecked against the DNA. TRBV1 counts as a pseudogene. CDR3 DNA sequence: TGCACCAGCAGCCAAGATACCTCGAGGCGGGAGGGATCCTACAATGAGCAGTTCTTC. Translation: CTSSQDTSRREGSYNEQFF.